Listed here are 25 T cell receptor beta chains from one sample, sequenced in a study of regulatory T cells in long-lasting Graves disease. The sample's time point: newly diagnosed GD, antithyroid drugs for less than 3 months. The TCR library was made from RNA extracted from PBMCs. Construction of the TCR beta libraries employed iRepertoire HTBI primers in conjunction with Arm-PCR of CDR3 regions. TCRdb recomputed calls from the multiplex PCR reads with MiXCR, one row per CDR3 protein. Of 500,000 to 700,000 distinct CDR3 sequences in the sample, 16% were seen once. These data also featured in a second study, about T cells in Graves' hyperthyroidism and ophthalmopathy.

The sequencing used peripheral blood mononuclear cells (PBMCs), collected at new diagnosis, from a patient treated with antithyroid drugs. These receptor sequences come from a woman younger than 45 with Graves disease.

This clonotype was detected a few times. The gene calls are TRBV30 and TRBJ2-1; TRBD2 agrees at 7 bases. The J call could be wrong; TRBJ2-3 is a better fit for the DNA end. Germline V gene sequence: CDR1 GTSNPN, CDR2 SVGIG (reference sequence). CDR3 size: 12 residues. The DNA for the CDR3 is TGTGCCTGGAGTGTAGGACCGGGGGGGCAGTATTTT. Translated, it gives CAWSVGPGGQYF.

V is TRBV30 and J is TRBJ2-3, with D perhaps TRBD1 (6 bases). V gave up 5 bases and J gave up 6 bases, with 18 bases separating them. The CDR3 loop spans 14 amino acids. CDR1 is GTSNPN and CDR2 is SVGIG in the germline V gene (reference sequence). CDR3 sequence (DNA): TGTGCCTGGGGGGGACATCCGCCCGTTGATACGCAGTATTTT. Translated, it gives CAWGGHPPVDTQYF.

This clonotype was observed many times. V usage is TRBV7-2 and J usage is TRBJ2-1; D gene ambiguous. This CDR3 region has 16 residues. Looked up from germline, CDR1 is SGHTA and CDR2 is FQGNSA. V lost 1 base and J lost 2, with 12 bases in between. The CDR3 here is CASSLDLLPPYNEQFF. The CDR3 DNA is TGTGCCAGCAGCTTAGATCTGCTTCCACCCTACAATGAGCAGTTCTTC.

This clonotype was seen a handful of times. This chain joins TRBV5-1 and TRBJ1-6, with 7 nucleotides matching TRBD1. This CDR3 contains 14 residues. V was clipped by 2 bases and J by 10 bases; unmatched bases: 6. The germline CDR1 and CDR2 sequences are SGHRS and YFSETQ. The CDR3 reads CASSFGTDRSPLHF. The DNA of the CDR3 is TGCGCCAGCAGCTTTGGGACAGATCGGTCACCCCTCCACTTT.

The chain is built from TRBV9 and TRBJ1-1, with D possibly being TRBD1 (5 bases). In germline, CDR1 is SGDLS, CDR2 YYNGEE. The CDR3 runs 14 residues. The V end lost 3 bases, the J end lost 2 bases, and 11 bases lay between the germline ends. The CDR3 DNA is TGTGCCAGCAGCGAAAACACAGGTAACACTGAAGCTTTCTTT. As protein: CASSENTGNTEAFF. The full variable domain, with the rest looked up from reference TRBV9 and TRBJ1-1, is DSGVTQTPKHLITATGQRVTLRCSPRSGDLSVYWYQQSLDQGLQFLIQYYNGEERAKGNILERFSAQQFPDLHSELNLSSLELGDSALYFCASSENTGNTEAFFGQGTRLTVV.

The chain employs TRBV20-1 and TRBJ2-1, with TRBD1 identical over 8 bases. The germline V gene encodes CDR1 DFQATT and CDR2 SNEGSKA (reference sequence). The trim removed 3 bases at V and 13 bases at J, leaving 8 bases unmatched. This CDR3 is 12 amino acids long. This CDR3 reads CSASPLGQGQFF. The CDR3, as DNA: TGCAGTGCTAGTCCCCTCGGACAGGGTCAGTTCTTC.

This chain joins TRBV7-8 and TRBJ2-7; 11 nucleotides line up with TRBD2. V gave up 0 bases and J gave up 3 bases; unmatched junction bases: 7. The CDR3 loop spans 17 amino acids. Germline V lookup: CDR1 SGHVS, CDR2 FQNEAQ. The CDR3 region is CASSLAQVAGGIYEQYF. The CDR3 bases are TGTGCCAGCAGCTTAGCGCAGGTAGCGGGGGGGATCTACGAGCAGTACTTC.

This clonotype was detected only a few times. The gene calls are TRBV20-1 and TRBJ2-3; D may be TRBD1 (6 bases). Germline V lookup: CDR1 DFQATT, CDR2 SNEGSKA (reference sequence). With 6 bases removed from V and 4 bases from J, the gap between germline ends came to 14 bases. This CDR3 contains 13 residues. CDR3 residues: CSAQGPGPDTQYF. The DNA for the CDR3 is TGCAGTGCCCAGGGGCCAGGGCCAGATACGCAGTATTTT.

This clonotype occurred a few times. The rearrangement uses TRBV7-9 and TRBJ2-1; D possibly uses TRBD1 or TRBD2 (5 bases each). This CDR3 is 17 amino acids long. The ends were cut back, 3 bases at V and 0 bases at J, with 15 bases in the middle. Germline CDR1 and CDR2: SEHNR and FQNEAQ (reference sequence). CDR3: CASSLGVGRASYNEQFF. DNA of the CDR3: TGTGCCAGCAGCTTGGGGGTTGGCAGGGCCTCCTACAATGAGCAGTTCTTC.

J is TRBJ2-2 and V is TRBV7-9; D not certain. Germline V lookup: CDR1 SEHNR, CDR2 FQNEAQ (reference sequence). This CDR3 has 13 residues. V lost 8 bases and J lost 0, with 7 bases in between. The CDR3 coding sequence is TGTGCCAGCGCGGAAGCGAACACCGGGGAGCTGTTTTTT. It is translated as CASAEANTGELFF.

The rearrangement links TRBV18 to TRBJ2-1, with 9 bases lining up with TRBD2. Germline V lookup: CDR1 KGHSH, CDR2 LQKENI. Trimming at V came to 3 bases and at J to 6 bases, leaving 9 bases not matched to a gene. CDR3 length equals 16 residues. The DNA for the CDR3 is TGTGCCAGCTCACCCCCATATAGCGGGAGTGGCAATGAGCAGTTCTTC. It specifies CASSPPYSGSGNEQFF.

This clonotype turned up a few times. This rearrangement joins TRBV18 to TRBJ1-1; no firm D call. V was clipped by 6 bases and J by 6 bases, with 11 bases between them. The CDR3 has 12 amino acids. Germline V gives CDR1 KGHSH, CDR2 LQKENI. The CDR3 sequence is CASSPGSSEAFF. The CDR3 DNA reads TGTGCCAGCTCCCCGGGGAGCTCTGAAGCTTTCTTT.

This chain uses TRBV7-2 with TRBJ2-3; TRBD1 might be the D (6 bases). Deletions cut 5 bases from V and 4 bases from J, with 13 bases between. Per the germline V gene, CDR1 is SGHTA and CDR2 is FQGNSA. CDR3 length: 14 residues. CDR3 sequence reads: CASSPPGVADTQYF. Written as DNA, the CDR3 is TGTGCCAGCAGCCCCCCAGGGGTTGCAGATACGCAGTATTTT.

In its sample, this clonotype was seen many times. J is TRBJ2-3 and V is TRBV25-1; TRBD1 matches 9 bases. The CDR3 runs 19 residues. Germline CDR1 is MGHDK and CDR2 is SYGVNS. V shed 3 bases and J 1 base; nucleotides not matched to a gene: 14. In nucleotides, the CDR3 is TGTGCCAGCAGTGACCGGGACAGGGACCCGAAAAAGGGCACAGATACGCAGTATTTT. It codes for CASSDRDRDPKKGTDTQYF.

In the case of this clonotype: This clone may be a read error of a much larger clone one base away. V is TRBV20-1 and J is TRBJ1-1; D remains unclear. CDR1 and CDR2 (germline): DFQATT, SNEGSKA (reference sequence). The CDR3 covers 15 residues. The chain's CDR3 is CSATGRESRSTEALF. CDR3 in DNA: TGCAGTGCTACGGGCCGGGAGTCCCGTAGCACTGAAGCTCTCTTT.

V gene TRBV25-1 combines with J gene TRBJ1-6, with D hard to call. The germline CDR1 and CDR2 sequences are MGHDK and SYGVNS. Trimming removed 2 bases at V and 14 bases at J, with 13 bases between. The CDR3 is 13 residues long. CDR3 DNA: TGTGCCAGCAGTGAACCCCGCGGCAAGTCCCTCCACTTT. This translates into CASSEPRGKSLHF. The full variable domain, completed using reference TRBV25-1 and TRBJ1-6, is EADIYQTPRYLVIGTGKKITLECSQTMGHDKMYWYQQDPGMELHLIHYSYGVNSTEKGDLSSESTVSRIRTEHFPLTLESARPSHTSQYLCASSEPRGKSLHFGNGTRLTVT.

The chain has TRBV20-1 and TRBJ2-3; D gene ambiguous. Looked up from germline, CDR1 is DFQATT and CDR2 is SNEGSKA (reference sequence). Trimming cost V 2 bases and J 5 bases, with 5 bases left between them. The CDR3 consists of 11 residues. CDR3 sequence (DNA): TGCAGTGCTAGATTTGGAGATACGCAGTATTTT. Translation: CSARFGDTQYF.

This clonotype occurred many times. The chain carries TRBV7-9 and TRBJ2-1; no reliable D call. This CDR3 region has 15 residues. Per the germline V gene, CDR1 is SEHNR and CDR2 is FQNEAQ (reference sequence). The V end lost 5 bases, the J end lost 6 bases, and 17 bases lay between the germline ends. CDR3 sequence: CASSLLGVSTNEQFF. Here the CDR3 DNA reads TGTGCCAGCAGCCTACTTGGGGTCTCAACCAATGAGCAGTTCTTC.

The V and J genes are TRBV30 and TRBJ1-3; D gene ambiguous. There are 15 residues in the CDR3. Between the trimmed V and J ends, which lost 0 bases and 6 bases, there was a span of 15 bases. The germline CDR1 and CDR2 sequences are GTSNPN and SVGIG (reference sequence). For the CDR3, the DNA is TGTGCCTGGAGTGTACTAGGAACGGCTGAAAACACCATATATTTT. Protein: CAWSVLGTAENTIYF.

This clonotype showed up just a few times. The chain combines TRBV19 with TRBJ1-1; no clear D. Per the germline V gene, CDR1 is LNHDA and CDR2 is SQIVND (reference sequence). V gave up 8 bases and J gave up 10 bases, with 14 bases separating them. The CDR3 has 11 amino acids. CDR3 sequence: CASFTELAAFF. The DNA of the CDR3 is TGTGCCAGTTTTACAGAGTTGGCAGCTTTCTTT.

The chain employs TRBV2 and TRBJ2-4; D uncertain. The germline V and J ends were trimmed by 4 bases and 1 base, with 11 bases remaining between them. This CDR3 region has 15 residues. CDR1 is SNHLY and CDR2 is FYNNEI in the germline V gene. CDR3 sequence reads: CASSVRLTAKNIQYF. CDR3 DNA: TGTGCCAGCAGTGTAAGGCTCACGGCCAAAAACATTCAGTACTTC. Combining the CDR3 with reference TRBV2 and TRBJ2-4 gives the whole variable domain EPEVTQTPSHQVTQMGQEVILRCVPISNHLYFYWYRQILGQKVEFLVSFYNNEISEKSEIFDDQFSVERPDGSNFTLKIRSTKLEDSAMYFCASSVRLTAKNIQYFGAGTRLSVL.

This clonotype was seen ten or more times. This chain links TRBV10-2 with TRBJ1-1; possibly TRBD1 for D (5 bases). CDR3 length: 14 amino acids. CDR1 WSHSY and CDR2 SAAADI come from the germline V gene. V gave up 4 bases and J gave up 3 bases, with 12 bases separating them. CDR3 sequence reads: CASSAGRGDTEAFF. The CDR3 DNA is TGCGCCAGCAGTGCAGGCCGAGGGGACACTGAAGCTTTCTTT.

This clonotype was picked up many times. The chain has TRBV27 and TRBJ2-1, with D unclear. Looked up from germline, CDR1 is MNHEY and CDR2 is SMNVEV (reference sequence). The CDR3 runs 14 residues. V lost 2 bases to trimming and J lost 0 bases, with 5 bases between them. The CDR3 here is CASSLGVSYNEQFF. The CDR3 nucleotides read TGTGCCAGCAGTTTAGGGGTCTCCTACAATGAGCAGTTCTTC.

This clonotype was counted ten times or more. The CDR3 coding sequence is TGTGCCAGCACCCAAGGCGAGGCCCAGTACTTC. Amino acid sequence: CASTQGEAQYF. V gene TRBV11-1 combines with J gene TRBJ2-5; D not certain. Germline V lookup: CDR1 SGHAT, CDR2 FQDESV (reference sequence). The CDR3 totals 11 residues. Trimming stripped 7 bases from V and 9 bases from J, with 12 bases between.

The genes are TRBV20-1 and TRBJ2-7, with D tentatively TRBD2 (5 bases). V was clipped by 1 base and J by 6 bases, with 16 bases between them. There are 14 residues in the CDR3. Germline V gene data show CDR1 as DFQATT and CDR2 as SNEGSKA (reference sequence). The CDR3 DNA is TGCAGTGCTAGAGTACTCGCGGAAGGAGGCGAGCAGTACTTC. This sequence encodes CSARVLAEGGEQYF.